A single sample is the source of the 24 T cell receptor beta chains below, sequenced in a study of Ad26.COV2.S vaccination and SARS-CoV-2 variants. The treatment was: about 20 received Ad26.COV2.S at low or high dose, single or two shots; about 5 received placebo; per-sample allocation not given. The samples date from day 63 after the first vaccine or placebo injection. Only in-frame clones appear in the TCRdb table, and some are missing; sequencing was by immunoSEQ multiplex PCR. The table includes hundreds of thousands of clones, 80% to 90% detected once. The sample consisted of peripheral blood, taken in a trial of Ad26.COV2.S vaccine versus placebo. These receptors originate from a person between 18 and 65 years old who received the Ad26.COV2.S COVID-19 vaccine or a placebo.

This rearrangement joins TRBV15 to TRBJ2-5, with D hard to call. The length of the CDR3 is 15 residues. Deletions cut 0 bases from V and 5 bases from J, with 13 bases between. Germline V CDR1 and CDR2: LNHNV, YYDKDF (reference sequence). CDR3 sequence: CATSRELGSRETQYF. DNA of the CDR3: TGTGCCACCAGCAGAGAATTGGGAAGTAGGGAGACCCAGTACTTC. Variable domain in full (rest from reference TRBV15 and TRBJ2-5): DAMVIQNPRYQVTQFGKPVTLSCSQTLNHNVMYWYQQKSSQAPKLLFHYYDKDFNNEADTPDNFQSRRPNTSFCFLDIRSPGLGDTAMYLCATSRELGSRETQYFGPGTRLLVL.

Written as DNA, the CDR3 is TGTGCCAGCAGAGAGCAGGGCGAGCAGTACTTC. Translated, it gives CASREQGEQYF. The chain carries TRBV6-5 and TRBJ2-7; D is possibly TRBD1 (5 bases). From germline, CDR1 is MNHEY and CDR2 SVGAGI. CDR3 length: 11 amino acids. Trimming shortened V by 6 bases and J by 6 bases, and 9 bases separated the two germline ends.

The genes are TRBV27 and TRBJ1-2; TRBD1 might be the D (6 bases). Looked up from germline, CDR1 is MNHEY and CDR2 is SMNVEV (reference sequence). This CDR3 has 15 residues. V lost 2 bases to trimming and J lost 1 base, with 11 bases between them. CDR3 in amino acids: CASSLGGAGNYGYTF. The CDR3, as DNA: TGTGCCAGCAGTTTAGGGGGGGCGGGTAACTATGGCTACACCTTC.

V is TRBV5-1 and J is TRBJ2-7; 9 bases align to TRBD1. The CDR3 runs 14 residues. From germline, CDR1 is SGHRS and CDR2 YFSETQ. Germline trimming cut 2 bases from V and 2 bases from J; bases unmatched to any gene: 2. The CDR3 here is CASSLWDRAYEQYF. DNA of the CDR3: TGCGCCAGCAGCTTATGGGACAGGGCCTACGAGCAGTACTTC.

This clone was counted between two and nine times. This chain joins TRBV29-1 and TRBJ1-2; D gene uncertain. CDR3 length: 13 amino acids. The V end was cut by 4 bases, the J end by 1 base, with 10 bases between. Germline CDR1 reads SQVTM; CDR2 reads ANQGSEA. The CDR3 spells CSVARSGNYGYTF. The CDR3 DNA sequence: TGCAGCGTTGCGAGGAGTGGTAACTATGGCTACACCTTC. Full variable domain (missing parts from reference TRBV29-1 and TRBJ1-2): SAVISQKPSRDICQRGTSLTIQCQVDSQVTMMFWYRQQPGQSLTLIATANQGSEATYESGFVIDKFPISRPNLTFSTLTVSNMSPEDSSIYLCSVARSGNYGYTFGSGTRLTVV.

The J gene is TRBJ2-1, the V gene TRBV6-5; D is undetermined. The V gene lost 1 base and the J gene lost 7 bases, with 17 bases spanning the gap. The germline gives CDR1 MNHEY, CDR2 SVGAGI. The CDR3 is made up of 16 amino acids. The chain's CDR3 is CASSYLQNRVGNEQFF. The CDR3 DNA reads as TGTGCCAGCAGTTACTTACAAAACCGTGTTGGGAATGAGCAGTTCTTC.

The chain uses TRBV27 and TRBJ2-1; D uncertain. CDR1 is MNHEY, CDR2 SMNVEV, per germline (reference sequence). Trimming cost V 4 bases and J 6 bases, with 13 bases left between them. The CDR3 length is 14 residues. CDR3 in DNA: TGTGCCAGCAGTTCTCTCCTGGGCAGCAATGAGCAGTTCTTC. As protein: CASSSLLGSNEQFF.

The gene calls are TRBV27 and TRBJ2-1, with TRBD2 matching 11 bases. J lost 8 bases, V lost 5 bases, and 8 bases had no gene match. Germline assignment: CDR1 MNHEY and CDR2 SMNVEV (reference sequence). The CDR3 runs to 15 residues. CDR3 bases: TGTGCCAGCAGTGCCCTAGCGGGAGGTCTCGATGAGCAGTTCTTC. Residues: CASSALAGGLDEQFF.

In nucleotides, the CDR3 is TGTGCCACTAGCGACAGGGACCTATACGAGCAGTACTTC. This sequence encodes CATSDRDLYEQYF. The gene calls are TRBV10-3 and TRBJ2-7, with a tentative D call TRBD1 (7 bases). Deletions cut 10 bases from V and 4 bases from J, with 17 bases between. The CDR3 spans 13 residues. Germline loops: CDR1 ENHRY, CDR2 SYGVKD.

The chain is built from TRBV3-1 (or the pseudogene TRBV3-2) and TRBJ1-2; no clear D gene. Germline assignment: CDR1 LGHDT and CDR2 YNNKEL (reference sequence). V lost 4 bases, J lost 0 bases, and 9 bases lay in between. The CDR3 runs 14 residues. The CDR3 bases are TGTGCCAGCAGCCGCGGACGGACTAACTATGGCTACACCTTC. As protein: CASSRGRTNYGYTF.

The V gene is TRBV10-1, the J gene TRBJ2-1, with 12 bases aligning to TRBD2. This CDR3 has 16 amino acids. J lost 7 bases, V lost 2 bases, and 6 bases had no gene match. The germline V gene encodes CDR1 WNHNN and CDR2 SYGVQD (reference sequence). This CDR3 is CASSEGLAGGGNEQFF. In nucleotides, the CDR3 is TGCGCCAGCAGTGAGGGGCTAGCGGGAGGGGGAAATGAGCAGTTCTTC.

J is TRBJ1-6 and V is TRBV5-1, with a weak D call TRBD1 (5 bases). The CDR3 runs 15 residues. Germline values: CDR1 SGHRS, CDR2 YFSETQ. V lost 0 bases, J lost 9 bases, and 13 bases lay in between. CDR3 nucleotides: TGCGCCAGCAGCTTGGAGGGGCAGGGCTTTTCACCCCTCCACTTT. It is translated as CASSLEGQGFSPLHF.

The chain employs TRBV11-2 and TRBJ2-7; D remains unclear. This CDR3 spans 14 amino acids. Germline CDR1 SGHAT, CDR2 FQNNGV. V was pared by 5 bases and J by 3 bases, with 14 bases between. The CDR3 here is CASSPPYRFYEQYF. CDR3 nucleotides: TGTGCCAGCAGCCCACCCTACCGCTTCTACGAGCAGTACTTC.

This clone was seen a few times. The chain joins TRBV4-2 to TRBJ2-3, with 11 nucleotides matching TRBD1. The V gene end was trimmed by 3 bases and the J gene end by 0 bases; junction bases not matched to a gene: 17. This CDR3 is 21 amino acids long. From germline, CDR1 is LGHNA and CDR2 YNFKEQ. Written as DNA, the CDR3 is TGTGCCAGCAGCCACACCCTCCGGGACAGGGGGATACCTACTAGCACAGATACGCAGTATTTT. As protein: CASSHTLRDRGIPTSTDTQYF.

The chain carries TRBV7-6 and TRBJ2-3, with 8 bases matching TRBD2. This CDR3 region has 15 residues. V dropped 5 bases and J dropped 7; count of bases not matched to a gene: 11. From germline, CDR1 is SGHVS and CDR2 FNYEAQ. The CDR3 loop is CASSPAGAGGYTQYF. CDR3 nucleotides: TGTGCCAGCAGCCCAGCTGGGGCGGGGGGATATACGCAGTATTTT. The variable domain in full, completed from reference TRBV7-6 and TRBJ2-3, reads GAGVSQSPRYKVTKRGQDVALRCDPISGHVSLYWYRQALGQGPEFLTYFNYEAQQDKSGLPNDRFSAERPEGSISTLTIQRTEQRDSAMYRCASSPAGAGGYTQYFGPGTRLTVL.

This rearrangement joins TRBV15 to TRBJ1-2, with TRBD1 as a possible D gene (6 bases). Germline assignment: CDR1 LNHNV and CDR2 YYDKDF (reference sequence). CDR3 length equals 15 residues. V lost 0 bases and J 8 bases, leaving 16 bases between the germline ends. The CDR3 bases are TGTGCCACCAGCAGAGATCGGTCGGCAGGGGCCGGCTACACCTTC. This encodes CATSRDRSAGAGYTF.

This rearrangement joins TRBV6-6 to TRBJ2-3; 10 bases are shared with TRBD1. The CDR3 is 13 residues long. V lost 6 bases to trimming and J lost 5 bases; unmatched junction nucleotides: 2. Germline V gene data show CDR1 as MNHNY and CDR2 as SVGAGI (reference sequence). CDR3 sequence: CASRTGGEDTQYF. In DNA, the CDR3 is TGTGCCAGCAGGACAGGGGGCGAAGATACGCAGTATTTT.

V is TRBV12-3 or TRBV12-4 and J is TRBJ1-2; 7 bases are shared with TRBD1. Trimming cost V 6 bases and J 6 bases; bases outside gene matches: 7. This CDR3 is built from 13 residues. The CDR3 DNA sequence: TGTGCCAGCAGAACCGGGACAGCCCATGGCTACACCTTC. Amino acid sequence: CASRTGTAHGYTF.

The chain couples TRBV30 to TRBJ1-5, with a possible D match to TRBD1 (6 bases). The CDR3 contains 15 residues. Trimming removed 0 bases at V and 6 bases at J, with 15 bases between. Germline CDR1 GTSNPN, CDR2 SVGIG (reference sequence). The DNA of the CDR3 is TGTGCCTGGAGTGTTCCCGGGGGCCGTGGTCAGCCCCAGCATTTT. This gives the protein CAWSVPGGRGQPQHF.

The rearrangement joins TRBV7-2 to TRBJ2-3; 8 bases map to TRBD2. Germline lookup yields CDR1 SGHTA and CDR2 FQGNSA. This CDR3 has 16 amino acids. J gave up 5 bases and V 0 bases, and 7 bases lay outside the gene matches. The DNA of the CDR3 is TGTGCCAGCAGCTTAGCCTACAGCGGGGGAATAGATACGCAGTATTTT. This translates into CASSLAYSGGIDTQYF. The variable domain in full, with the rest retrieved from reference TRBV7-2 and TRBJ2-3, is GAGVSQSPSNKVTEKGKDVELRCDPISGHTALYWYRQSLGQGLEFLIYFQGNSAPDKSGLPSDRFSAERTGGSVSTLTIQRTQQEDSAVYLCASSLAYSGGIDTQYFGPGTRLTVL.

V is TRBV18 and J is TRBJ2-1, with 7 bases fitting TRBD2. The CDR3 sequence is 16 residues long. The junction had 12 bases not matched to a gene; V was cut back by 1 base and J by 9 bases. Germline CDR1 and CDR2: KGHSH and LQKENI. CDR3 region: CASSPRGRAREGEQFF. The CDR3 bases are TGTGCCAGCTCACCACGGGGGAGGGCTCGCGAGGGTGAGCAGTTCTTC.

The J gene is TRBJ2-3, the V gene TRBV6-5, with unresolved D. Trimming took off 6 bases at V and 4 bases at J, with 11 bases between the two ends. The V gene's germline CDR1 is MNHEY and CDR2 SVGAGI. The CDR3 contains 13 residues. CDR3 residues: CASRHERADTQYF. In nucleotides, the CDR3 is TGTGCCAGCAGACACGAACGGGCAGATACGCAGTATTTT.

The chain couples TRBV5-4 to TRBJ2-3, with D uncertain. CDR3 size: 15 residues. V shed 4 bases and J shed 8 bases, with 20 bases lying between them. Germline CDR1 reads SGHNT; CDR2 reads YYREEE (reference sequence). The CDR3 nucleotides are TGTGCCAGCAGCCGGACGTTGGATGAGAGGTCTACGCAGTATTTT. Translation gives CASSRTLDERSTQYF.

CDR3 residues: CASSIRRDWFSYNEQFF. In DNA, the CDR3 is TGTGCCAGTAGTATCCGCCGGGACTGGTTCTCCTACAATGAGCAGTTCTTC. The chain employs TRBV19 and TRBJ2-1; possible D gene TRBD2, 6 bases. The CDR3 sequence is 17 residues long. V was trimmed by 3 bases and J by 0 bases, leaving 15 bases between them. In germline, CDR1 is LNHDA, CDR2 SQIVND (reference sequence). The full variable domain, with the rest looked up from reference TRBV19 and TRBJ2-1, is DGGITQSPKYLFRKEGQNVTLSCEQNLNHDAMYWYRQDPGQGLRLIYYSQIVNDFQKGDIAEGYSVSREKKESFPLTVTSAQKNPTAFYLCASSIRRDWFSYNEQFFGPGTRLTVL.